These T cell receptor beta chains were read from a single sample in a study of cytomegalovirus exposure and HLA in healthy donors. TCRdb's table, derived via immunoSEQ multiplex PCR, lists solely in-frame clones and lacks some. The top ten hold 5.4% of the sample, which has around 240,000 clones, 82% seen once. Source material: PBMCs. Receptors were obtained from a woman aged 35 to 49 in good health and CMV-seropositive. Each CDR3 is given with its conserved first and last residue. The D gene is left open where the match is weak. Only part of the rows carry a size: once, few, many, or a class if the clone is expanded.

d_call clone_size j_call v_call cdr3_nt cdr3_aa
NA NA TRBJ1-4 TRBV6-1 TGTGCCAGCAGTGAAGAAGTCAGGGGAGTTAATGAAAAACTGTTTTTT CASSEEVRGVNEKLFF
NA NA TRBJ2-5 TRBV11-2 TGTGCCAGCAGCTTAGATTGGAGTACAAAGGCCCAGTACTTC CASSLDWSTKAQYF
NA NA TRBJ1-3 TRBV7-6 TGTGCCAGCAGCTTGGGGCCAGCCCGAAACACCATATATTTT CASSLGPARNTIYF
TRBD1 NA TRBJ2-5 TRBV7-2 TGTGCCAGCAGGGATACCGGGACAGGGGTAGAGACCCAGTACTTC CASRDTGTGVETQYF
NA NA TRBJ1-4 TRBV30 TGTGCCTGGAGTGTCGCGACAGCGAAACTGTTTTTT CAWSVATAKLFF
TRBD1 few TRBJ1-2 TRBV4-3 TGCGCCAGCAGCCCTCGGACAGGGAAATATGGCTACACCTTC CASSPRTGKYGYTF
NA few TRBJ1-1 TRBV7-6 TGTGCCAGCAGCTTACGTCTGGGTGGAGAGGCGAACACTGAAGCTTTCTTT CASSLRLGGEANTEAFF
NA NA TRBJ1-1 TRBV20-1 TGCAGTGCTAGAAGGAGGACTGAAGCTTTCTTT CSARRRTEAFF
NA NA TRBJ1-2 TRBV7-2 TGTGCCAGCAGGCTCGCAGGGGCCTATGGCTACACCTTC CASRLAGAYGYTF
NA NA TRBJ1-1 TRBV10-3 TGTGCCATCAGCCCTGAACAATACATGAACACTGAAGCTTTCTTT CAISPEQYMNTEAFF
NA NA TRBJ2-1 TRBV7-9 TGTTCCAGCAGCTTAAACAACGAGCAGTTCTTC CSSSLNNEQFF
NA NA TRBJ2-5 TRBV14 TGTGCCAGCAGCCAAGGTATTAGGCCGGGATCAGAGACCCAGTACTTC CASSQGIRPGSETQYF
NA NA TRBJ1-1 TRBV30 TGTGCCTGGAGTGTAGGGGGAGAAGCTTTCTTT CAWSVGGEAFF
NA once TRBJ1-1 TRBV6-1 TGTGCCAGCAGTGAACGGGGGAACACTGAAGCTTTCTTT CASSERGNTEAFF
TRBD1 few TRBJ1-1 TRBV7-9 TGTGCCTCGGGACAGTCATACACTGAAGCTTTCTTT CASGQSYTEAFF
NA NA TRBJ2-3 TRBV25-1 TGTGCCAGCAGTGAAGGACTCACAGATACGCAGTATTTT CASSEGLTDTQYF
NA once TRBJ2-3 TRBV7-9 TGTGCCAGCTGCAGAGGGCTAGCCGGCACAGATACGCAGTATTTT CASCRGLAGTDTQYF
NA NA TRBJ2-5 TRBV5-1 TGCGCCAGCAGCTTCGAGGAGACCCAGTACTTC CASSFEETQYF
NA NA TRBJ2-1 TRBV4-3 TGCGCCAGCAGCCACCCTAGGGGGGGGGCCCCGAGCAATGAGCAGTTCTTC CASSHPRGGAPSNEQFF
TRBD2 NA TRBJ2-3 TRBV27 TGTGCCAGCAGTTTATGGGCTAGCGGGGGAGATACGCAGTATTTT CASSLWASGGDTQYF
NA NA TRBJ2-3 TRBV5-6 TGTGCCAGCAGCTTTACACGAGGGGATACGCAGTATTTT CASSFTRGDTQYF
TRBD2 once TRBJ2-2 TRBV13 TGTGCCAGCAGCTTAGGTGGGAGGGCGACCGGGGAGCTGTTTTTT CASSLGGRATGELFF
TRBD1 NA TRBJ2-7 TRBV19 TGTGCCAGTGACTCCGGGACAGGGGGTATCTACGAGCAGTACTTC CASDSGTGGIYEQYF
TRBD1 NA TRBJ1-2 TRBV19 TGTGCCAGTACCGCAGGGACAGGGGTAGGCTACACCTTC CASTAGTGVGYTF
NA NA TRBJ2-1 TRBV14 TGTGCCAGCAGCCAAAGAGGGGGTGTGCAGTTCTTC CASSQRGGVQFF
TRBD1 few TRBJ2-7 TRBV6-6 TGTGCCAGCAGTTACCCGGGACAGGGGTACGAGCAGTACTTC CASSYPGQGYEQYF
TRBD1 NA TRBJ1-5 TRBV7-9 TGTGCCAGCAGTTGGTGGGGTGGGACAGGGGGCAGGAGCAATCAGCCCCAGCATTTT CASSWWGGTGGRSNQPQHF
TRBD1 once TRBJ1-2 TRBV7-8 TGTGCCAGCAGCCCAGGGACAGGGGATATCTATGGCTACACCTTC CASSPGTGDIYGYTF
TRBD1 NA TRBJ2-1 TRBV5-1 TGCGCCAGCAGCTTGAGACAGGGGGCTGGGAGTGAGCAGTTCTTC CASSLRQGAGSEQFF
TRBD1 NA TRBJ1-2 TRBV15 TGTGCCACCAGCACTAGACAGGGGGCTTGCACCTTC CATSTRQGACTF
TRBD1 NA TRBJ1-2 TRBV5-6 TGTGCCAGCAGCAGAGGGACAGCTCTCTATGGCTACACCTTC CASSRGTALYGYTF
NA NA TRBJ2-5 TRBV30 TGTGCCTGGATTTTTCATGGGGAGCAGTACTTC CAWIFHGEQYF
TRBD1 NA TRBJ2-7 TRBV6-5 TGTGCCAGCATGAAATTTGGGGACAGGGGCTACGAGCAGTACTTC CASMKFGDRGYEQYF
TRBD1 NA TRBJ1-1 TRBV29-1 TGCAGCGTTGCTCCCGCAGGGGGGAACACTGAAGCTTTCTTT CSVAPAGGNTEAFF
NA NA TRBJ2-2 TRBV5-5 TGTGCCAGCAGCTTGCAGGGAGGCAACACCGGGGAGCTGTTTTTT CASSLQGGNTGELFF
TRBD1 NA TRBJ2-7 TRBV30 TGTGCCTGGGACCGGGACAGGGGGATCGAGCAGTACTTC CAWDRDRGIEQYF
NA few TRBJ2-3 TRBV4-1 TGCGCCAGCAGCCTCATGGATACGCAGTATTTT CASSLMDTQYF
TRBD1 NA TRBJ2-5 TRBV19 TGTGCCAGTAGTCAGGGGGCATGGGAGACCCAGTACTTC CASSQGAWETQYF
NA NA TRBJ1-4 TRBV27 TGTGCCAGCGGGGGGGCAGCCCTTAATGAAAAACTGTTTTTT CASGGAALNEKLFF
TRBD1 NA TRBJ1-5 TRBV19 TGTGCCAGTAGTGTGGACAGGGGGGAACAGCCCCAGCATTTT CASSVDRGEQPQHF
TRBD1 NA TRBJ1-6 TRBV5-1 TGCGCCAGCAGCCTTACAGGGGAACAATCACCCCTCCACTTT CASSLTGEQSPLHF
NA NA TRBJ1-6 TRBV28 TGTGCCGGCATCGGGACATACGATAATTCACCCCTCCACTTT CAGIGTYDNSPLHF
TRBD2 NA TRBJ2-2 TRBV9 TGTGCCAGCAGCGTAGGAAATAGCGGGGGGATATCCGGGGAGCTGTTTTTT CASSVGNSGGISGELFF
TRBD2 NA TRBJ2-7 TRBV11-3 TGTGCCAGCAGCCCCCGGACTAGCGACCCCTCCTACGAGCAGTACTTC CASSPRTSDPSYEQYF
NA few TRBJ1-1 TRBV6-5 TGTGCCAGCAGTTACTCCGGGTCTCTTTCGGGGACTGAAGCTTTCTTT CASSYSGSLSGTEAFF
NA NA TRBJ2-6 TRBV5-1 TGCGCCAGCAGCATATCCGCGGGGTTTAGAGGGGCCAACGTCCTGACTTTC CASSISAGFRGANVLTF
TRBD1 NA TRBJ1-1 TRBV9 TGTGCCAGCAGCGTAGAGCCAGGGGGCGGGACTGAAGCTTTCTTT CASSVEPGGGTEAFF
NA NA TRBJ2-7 TRBV7-3 TGTGCCAGCAGTCCTGGCCGAAACTCCTACGAGCAGTACTTC CASSPGRNSYEQYF
TRBD1 few TRBJ2-7 TRBV30 TGTGCCTGTCCGGGACAGGGGTCATACGAGCAGTACTTC CACPGQGSYEQYF
TRBD1 NA TRBJ2-5 TRBV10-3 TGTGCCATCAGTGAGGCCAGGGGGCGGCAGACCCAGTACTTC CAISEARGRQTQYF
NA NA TRBJ1-3 TRBV10-3 TGTGCCATCAGCCCAAGACTGACCCCTGGAAACACCATATATTTT CAISPRLTPGNTIYF
TRBD2 NA TRBJ2-1 TRBV2 TGTGCCATCCGTATGGGGACTAGCGGATACAATGAGCAGTTCTTC CAIRMGTSGYNEQFF
NA NA TRBJ2-3 TRBV28 TGTGCCAGCAGTTTATCCAGGAGCACAGATACGCAGTATTTT CASSLSRSTDTQYF